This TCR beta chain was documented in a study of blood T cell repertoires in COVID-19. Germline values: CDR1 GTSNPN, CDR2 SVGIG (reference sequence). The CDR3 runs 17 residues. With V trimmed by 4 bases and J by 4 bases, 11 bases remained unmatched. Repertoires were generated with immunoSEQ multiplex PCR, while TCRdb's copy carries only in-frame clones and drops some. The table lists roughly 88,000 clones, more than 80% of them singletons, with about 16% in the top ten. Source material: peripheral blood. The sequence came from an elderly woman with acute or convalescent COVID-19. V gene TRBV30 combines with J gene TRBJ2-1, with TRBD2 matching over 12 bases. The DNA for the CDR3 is TGTGCCTGGACCGTCGGACTAGCGGGGAAAACTTACAATGAGCAGTTCTTC. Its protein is CAWTVGLAGKTYNEQFF. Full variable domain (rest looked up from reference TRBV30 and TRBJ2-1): SQTIHQWPATLVQPVGSPLSLECTVEGTSNPNLYWYRQAAGRGLQLLFYSVGIGQISSEVPQNLSASRPQDRQFILSSKKLLLSDSGFYLCAWTVGLAGKTYNEQFFGPGTRLTVL.